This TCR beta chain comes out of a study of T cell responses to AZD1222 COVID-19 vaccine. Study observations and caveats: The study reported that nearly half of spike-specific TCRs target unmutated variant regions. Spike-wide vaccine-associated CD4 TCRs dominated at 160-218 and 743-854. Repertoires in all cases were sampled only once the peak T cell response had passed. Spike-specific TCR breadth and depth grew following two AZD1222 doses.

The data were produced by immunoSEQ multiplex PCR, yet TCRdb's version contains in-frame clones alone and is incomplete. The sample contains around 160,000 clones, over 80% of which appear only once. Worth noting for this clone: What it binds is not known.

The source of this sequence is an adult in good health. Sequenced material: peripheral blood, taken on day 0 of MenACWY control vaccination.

CDR3 DNA sequence: TGTGCCAGCAGTTCACAGGTCACATATGGCTACACCTTC. Its translation: CASSSQVTYGYTF. V and J are TRBV6-6 and TRBJ1-2, with a possible D match to TRBD1 (5 bases). The CDR3 sequence is 13 residues long. Looked up from germline, CDR1 is MNHNY and CDR2 is SVGAGI (reference sequence). Trimming removed 4 bases from V and 5 bases from J, with 11 bases in between.